Below, 24 T cell receptor beta chains from the same sample are listed, as sequenced in a study of vaccination and CD4 T cells after COVID-19. Their recognized antigens are unknown. Indicated treatment: approximately nine-day PBMC culture with coronavirus spike peptide pools or control peptides (ViraFEST assay). The Oncomine TCR Beta short-read assay was applied to DNA of cultured CD4+ T cells. TCRdb independently ran MiXCR on the PCR reads; one entry per CDR3 protein. Of over 20,000 distinct CDR3 sequences in the sample, around 38% were seen once. This specimen consisted of CD4+ T cells from blood, cultured in vitro, obtained before SARS-CoV-2 vaccination. The receptors stem from a human donor who received a COVID-19 vaccine.

The V call is TRBV5-1, the J call TRBJ1-2; no firm D call. Germline V CDR1 and CDR2: SGHRS, YFSETQ. Trimming shortened V by 0 bases and J by 4 bases, and 7 bases separated the two germline ends. The CDR3 has 13 residues. For the CDR3, the DNA is TGCGCCAGCAGCTTGGAAGCGGTCTATGGCTACACCTTC. Its translation is CASSLEAVYGYTF.

The CDR3 spells CATSDRTSGGTDTQYF. CDR3 sequence (DNA): TGTGCCACCAGTGATCGGACTAGCGGGGGCACAGATACGCAGTATTTT. This chain links TRBV24-1 with TRBJ2-3; TRBD2 matches 12 bases. J was trimmed by 1 base and V by 3 bases; bases with no gene match: 1. The length of the CDR3 is 16 residues. The germline V gene encodes CDR1 KGHDR and CDR2 SFDVKD.

The CDR3 coding sequence is TGTGCCAGTAGTATAGCGGGGCAAGAGACCCAGTACTTC. Protein sequence: CASSIAGQETQYF. V is TRBV19 and J is TRBJ2-5, with D possibly being TRBD2 (5 bases). This CDR3 comprises 13 residues. V lost 1 base and J 2 bases, leaving 5 bases between the germline ends. Germline V gives CDR1 LNHDA, CDR2 SQIVND (reference sequence).

V and J are TRBV21-1 and TRBJ2-2; TRBD2 is the table's D call, not checked against the DNA. TRBV21-1 is given as a pseudogene. The CDR3 is 17 amino acids. This chain's CDR3 is CASSRLRGGLNTGELFF. DNA for the CDR3: TGTGCCAGCAGCAGGTTACGGGGGGGCCTGAACACCGGGGAGCTGTTTTTT.

This chain joins TRBV20-1 and TRBJ1-6; D is uncertain. The germline V gene has CDR1 DFQATT and CDR2 SNEGSKA (reference sequence). There are 12 residues in the CDR3. Trimming shortened V by 1 base and J by 8 bases, and 6 bases separated the two germline ends. The CDR3 here is CSARGGDSPLHF. The CDR3 DNA follows: TGCAGTGCTAGAGGAGGAGATTCACCCCTCCACTTT.

The chain is built from TRBV5-1 and TRBJ1-5; 7 bases agree with TRBD1. The trim removed 0 bases at V and 10 bases at J, leaving 4 bases unmatched. The CDR3 consists of 13 residues. Germline values: CDR1 SGHRS, CDR2 YFSETQ. The CDR3 coding sequence is TGCGCCAGCAGCTTGGAGGGGGCTGGACCCCAGCATTTT. Protein product: CASSLEGAGPQHF. Full variable domain (outside the CDR3, taken from reference TRBV5-1 and TRBJ1-5): KAGVTQTPRYLIKTRGQQVTLSCSPISGHRSVSWYQQTPGQGLQFLFEYFSETQRNKGNFPGRFSGRQFSNSRSEMNVSTLELGDSALYLCASSLEGAGPQHFGDGTRLSIL.

This chain connects TRBV6-1 to TRBJ1-2; D ambiguous. The germline CDR1 and CDR2 sequences are MNHNS and SASEGT. Trimming took off 8 bases at V and 6 bases at J, with 25 bases between the two ends. This CDR3 is built from 16 residues. The CDR3 protein is CASGQTLVGPADGYTF. In nucleotides, the CDR3 is TGTGCCAGCGGCCAGACGTTGGTTGGACCCGCGGATGGCTACACCTTC.

The V call is TRBV20-1, the J call TRBJ2-4; maybe TRBD2 (6 bases). From germline, CDR1 is DFQATT and CDR2 SNEGSKA (reference sequence). The V end lost 5 bases, the J end lost 0 bases, and 14 bases lay between the germline ends. CDR3 length: 15 residues. The CDR3 sequence: CSALGTYLAKNIQYF. In DNA, the CDR3 is TGCAGTGCTCTAGGGACTTACCTAGCCAAAAACATTCAGTACTTC.

The chain recombines TRBV27 with TRBJ2-7; TRBD1 might be the D (7 bases). V lost 3 bases and J 4 bases, leaving 16 bases between the germline ends. This CDR3 spans 15 amino acids. CDR1 and CDR2 (germline): MNHEY, SMNVEV (reference sequence). The CDR3 DNA reads as TGTGCCAGCAGTTTCCAGCAGGGGGGATTATACGAGCAGTACTTC. Encoded protein: CASSFQQGGLYEQYF.

The gene calls are TRBV28 and TRBJ1-5, with no clear D. Trimming cost V 8 bases and J 5 bases, with 13 bases left between them. The CDR3 length is 13 residues. Germline assignment: CDR1 MDHEN and CDR2 SYDVKM. Here the CDR3 DNA reads TGTGCCAGCGATAAAGGAGGCTATCAGCCCCAGCATTTT. Translating gives CASDKGGYQPQHF.

This clonotype was detected a few times. The V and J genes are TRBV7-9 and TRBJ1-2, with 7 bases aligning to TRBD1. The CDR3 has 16 residues. V was clipped by 5 bases and J by 4 bases; unmatched bases: 13. Germline V gene lookup returns CDR1 SEHNR and CDR2 FQNEAQ (reference sequence). CDR3 bases: TGTGCCAGCAGCCCATCAGGACAGGAGAGAATCTATGGCTACACCTTC. Its translation: CASSPSGQERIYGYTF.

The chain is built from TRBV4-2 and TRBJ1-2; D perhaps matches TRBD1 (5 bases). With 0 bases removed from V and 4 bases from J, the gap between germline ends came to 9 bases. This CDR3 has 14 residues. Germline V CDR1 and CDR2: LGHNA, YNFKEQ. As DNA, the CDR3 is TGTGCCAGCAGCCAAGAAGGGGTAGGCTATGGCTACACCTTC. Protein: CASSQEGVGYGYTF.

V and J are TRBV20-1 and TRBJ1-5; 10 nucleotides match TRBD1. Germline V gene data show CDR1 as DFQATT and CDR2 as SNEGSKA (reference sequence). The V gene end was trimmed by 1 base and the J gene end by 3 bases; junction bases not matched to a gene: 3. The CDR3 totals 15 residues. The CDR3 nucleotides read TGCAGTGCTAGAGCTGGGACAGGGGACAATCAGCCCCAGCATTTT. It specifies CSARAGTGDNQPQHF.

This rearrangement joins TRBV20-1 to TRBJ1-1, with no clear D. Germline CDR1 reads DFQATT; CDR2 reads SNEGSKA (reference sequence). The CDR3 has 13 amino acids. The V gene lost 3 bases and the J gene lost 0 bases, with 8 bases spanning the gap. In nucleotides, the CDR3 is TGCAGTGCTAGGGACCACTTGAACACTGAAGCTTTCTTT. This encodes CSARDHLNTEAFF.

This clonotype was recorded once. This rearrangement joins TRBV5-1 to TRBJ1-2; maybe TRBD1 (5 bases). CDR1 and CDR2 from the germline V gene are SGHRS and YFSETQ. The CDR3 has 14 residues. V dropped 0 bases and J dropped 4 bases, with 10 bases sitting between them. The DNA of the CDR3 is TGCGCCAGCAGCTTGGGCGGGGGAGCCTATGGCTACACCTTC. Its translation: CASSLGGGAYGYTF.

This chain uses TRBV5-1 with TRBJ2-1; D is ambiguous. V was cut by 0 bases and J by 3 bases, with 7 bases left in between. There are 14 residues in the CDR3. Germline CDR1 is SGHRS and CDR2 is YFSETQ. CDR3: CASSLVLGYNEQFF. The CDR3 region has the DNA TGCGCCAGCAGCTTGGTTTTGGGCTACAATGAGCAGTTCTTC.

The V call is TRBV7-9, the J call TRBJ1-4; maybe TRBD1 (6 bases). The V gene lost 4 bases and the J gene lost 7 bases, with 16 bases spanning the gap. The CDR3 runs 15 residues. CDR1 and CDR2 from the germline V gene are SEHNR and FQNEAQ (reference sequence). The CDR3 DNA sequence: TGTGCCAGCAGCTCCGCCACGCGGGGGCGTGAAAAACTGTTTTTT. Translation gives CASSSATRGREKLFF.

J is TRBJ2-3 and V is TRBV11-3; 12 positions agree with TRBD2. V shed 5 bases and J 6 bases; nucleotides not matched to a gene: 12. The CDR3 totals 17 residues. Germline V lookup: CDR1 SGHNT, CDR2 YENEEA. CDR3 nucleotide sequence: TGTGCCAGCAGCCGAAATCCCCTAGCGGGGGGGGAGGATACGCAGTATTTT. It specifies CASSRNPLAGGEDTQYF.

The rearrangement links TRBV20-1 to TRBJ1-1; TRBD1 matches at 8 bases. The CDR3 length is 14 residues. Germline CDR1 DFQATT, CDR2 SNEGSKA (reference sequence). Trimming took 5 bases from V and 11 from J; bases not matched to a gene: 16. The CDR3 nucleotides are TGCAGTGCTTGGAAGATCAACAGGGGGGGGACGGCTTTCTTT. Translation: CSAWKINRGGTAFF.

In this sample, this clonotype turned up once. The chain links TRBV19 to TRBJ2-7, with 9 bases fitting TRBD1. Germline trimming cut 6 bases from V and 4 bases from J; bases unmatched to any gene: 10. CDR1 LNHDA and CDR2 SQIVND come from the germline V gene (reference sequence). This CDR3 comprises 15 residues. The CDR3 DNA sequence: TGTGCCAGTAGCCCGACCGGGACAGGGTTGTACGAGCAGTACTTC. Translated: CASSPTGTGLYEQYF. The full variable domain, in which reference TRBV19 and TRBJ2-7 provide the parts outside the CDR3, is DGGITQSPKYLFRKEGQNVTLSCEQNLNHDAMYWYRQDPGQGLRLIYYSQIVNDFQKGDIAEGYSVSREKKESFPLTVTSAQKNPTAFYLCASSPTGTGLYEQYFGPGTRLTVT.

This clonotype has a handful of counts. The junction shows a germline mismatch at one end, possibly a read error. The chain uses TRBV24-1 and TRBJ1-2; D is ambiguous. Germline V gene data show CDR1 as KGHDR and CDR2 as SFDVKD. The CDR3 length is 12 residues. The DNA for the CDR3 is TGTGCCACCAGTTTGGCCGGCCGTCGTTATTCCTTC. Its translation: CATSLAGRRYSF.

The chain couples TRBV20-1 to TRBJ2-1, with D tentatively TRBD2 (7 bases). V lost 1 base and J 2 bases, leaving 9 bases between the germline ends. Germline lookup yields CDR1 DFQATT and CDR2 SNEGSKA (reference sequence). The CDR3 totals 14 residues. The CDR3 is CSARGGGPYNEQFF. The CDR3 nucleotides read TGCAGTGCTAGAGGGGGGGGCCCCTACAATGAGCAGTTCTTC.

The chain uses TRBV27 and TRBJ2-3; 12 positions agree with TRBD2. CDR3 size: 15 residues. V was clipped by 5 bases and J by 9 bases; unmatched bases: 9. From germline, CDR1 is MNHEY and CDR2 SMNVEV (reference sequence). The CDR3 sequence is CASSPLAGGLRTQYF. In DNA form, the CDR3 reads TGTGCCAGCAGTCCGCTAGCGGGGGGGTTGAGAACGCAGTATTTT.

Here the CDR3 reads CSARDLGGYYNEQFF. The CDR3 DNA sequence: TGCAGTGCTAGAGATCTCGGGGGCTACTACAATGAGCAGTTCTTC. The V call is TRBV20-1, the J call TRBJ2-1; D may be TRBD1 or TRBD2 (6 bases each). CDR1 and CDR2 from the germline V gene are DFQATT and SNEGSKA (reference sequence). The V end lost 0 bases, the J end lost 3 bases, and 12 bases lay between the germline ends. The CDR3 length is 15 residues.